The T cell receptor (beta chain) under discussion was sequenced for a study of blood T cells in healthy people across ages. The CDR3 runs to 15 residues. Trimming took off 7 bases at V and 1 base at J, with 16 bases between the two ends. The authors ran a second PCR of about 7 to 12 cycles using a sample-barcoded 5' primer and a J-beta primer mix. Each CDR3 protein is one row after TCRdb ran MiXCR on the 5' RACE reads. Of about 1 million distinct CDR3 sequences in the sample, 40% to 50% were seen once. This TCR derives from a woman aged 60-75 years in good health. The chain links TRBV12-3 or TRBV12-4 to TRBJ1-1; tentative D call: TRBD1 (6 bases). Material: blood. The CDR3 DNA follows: TGTGCCAGCAATCCCTCGTCAGGGGCGAACACTGAAGCTTTCTTT. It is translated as CASNPSSGANTEAFF.